The 20 T cell receptor beta chains below all came from one sample that was sequenced in a study of blood T cells in healthy people across ages. A second PCR, run for roughly 7 to 11 cycles, used a sample-barcoded 5' primer plus a J-beta primer mix. Each CDR3 protein is one row after TCRdb ran MiXCR on the 5' RACE reads. The data contain some 920,000 distinct CDR3 sequences, 51% of them singletons. Sequenced input: blood. Source of these receptors: a woman in her sixties or seventies in good health.

The rearrangement uses TRBV20-1 and TRBJ2-7; 12 bases agree with TRBD2. The trim removed 5 bases at V and 3 bases at J, leaving 8 bases unmatched. Germline loops: CDR1 DFQATT, CDR2 SNEGSKA (reference sequence). The CDR3 loop spans 15 amino acids. This CDR3 is CSAGLAGGPIYEQYF. CDR3 coding DNA: TGCAGTGCTGGTCTAGCGGGAGGGCCCATCTACGAGCAGTACTTC.

The V call is TRBV20-1, the J call TRBJ1-2; unclear D gene. V shed 0 bases and J shed 4 bases, with 9 bases lying between them. This CDR3 has 13 residues. Germline CDR1 DFQATT, CDR2 SNEGSKA (reference sequence). The CDR3 DNA sequence: TGCAGTGCTAGAGATGGTGGTTCCTATGGCTACACCTTC. Translating gives CSARDGGSYGYTF.

This clonotype was counted at least ten times. The chain recombines TRBV7-2 with TRBJ2-3, with D tentatively TRBD1 or TRBD2 (5 bases each). The V gene's germline CDR1 is SGHTA and CDR2 FQGNSA. The CDR3 extends over 13 amino acids. The V end was cut by 5 bases, the J end by 1 base, with 7 bases between. This CDR3 is CASSRDGTDTQYF. The CDR3 bases are TGTGCCAGCAGCCGGGACGGCACAGATACGCAGTATTTT.

The chain links TRBV18 to TRBJ1-6, with D perhaps TRBD1 (6 bases). The V end lost 3 bases, the J end lost 6 bases, and 15 bases lay between the germline ends. This CDR3 region has 16 residues. Germline CDR1 KGHSH, CDR2 LQKENI. This CDR3 is CASSPSVGHINSPLHF. DNA for the CDR3: TGTGCCAGCTCACCGTCTGTGGGACACATTAATTCACCCCTCCACTTT.

V and J are TRBV7-2 and TRBJ2-4, with TRBD1 matching over 8 bases. This CDR3 is built from 16 residues. V lost 3 bases and J lost 0; bases outside the gene matches: 4. Germline V gives CDR1 SGHTA, CDR2 FQGNSA. This CDR3 is CASSLTGVGAKNIQYF. CDR3 bases: TGTGCCAGCAGCTTGACAGGGGTCGGAGCCAAAAACATTCAGTACTTC.

The J gene is TRBJ2-7, the V gene TRBV3-1; possibly TRBD1 or TRBD2 for D (5 bases each). V dropped 4 bases and J dropped 3 bases, with 13 bases sitting between them. There are 14 residues in the CDR3. Germline CDR1 reads LGHDT; CDR2 reads YNNKEL (reference sequence). As DNA, the CDR3 is TGTGCCAGCAGCCCTAGAGATGGGGGCTACGAGCAGTACTTC. This encodes CASSPRDGGYEQYF.

V is TRBV4-2 and J is TRBJ1-3, with 11 bases that match TRBD1. Germline CDR1 reads LGHNA; CDR2 reads YNFKEQ. The CDR3 extends over 16 amino acids. The J segment lost 4 bases and the V segment lost 3 bases, leaving 5 bases of the junction unmatched. The CDR3: CASSHPGQGVGNTIYF. The CDR3 coding sequence is TGTGCCAGCAGCCATCCGGGACAGGGGGTCGGAAACACCATATATTTT.

This clonotype was picked up a small number of times. The V call is TRBV12-3 or TRBV12-4, the J call TRBJ2-7, with 9 nucleotides matching TRBD1. The V gene end was trimmed by 6 bases and the J gene end by 4 bases; junction bases not matched to a gene: 13. The CDR3 runs to 16 residues. The CDR3 protein is CASSHSTGTGIYEQYF. In DNA form, the CDR3 reads TGTGCCAGCAGCCATAGTACCGGGACAGGGATTTACGAGCAGTACTTC.

The V and J genes are TRBV28 and TRBJ1-5; D gene uncertain. The CDR3 is 15 residues long. Germline V gene lookup returns CDR1 MDHEN and CDR2 SYDVKM. Trimming removed 6 bases from V and 6 bases from J, with 18 bases in between. The CDR3 sequence: CASSRPPRAGQPQHF. CDR3 nucleotide sequence: TGTGCCAGCAGCCGCCCCCCTCGGGCTGGTCAGCCCCAGCATTTT.

V usage is TRBV20-1 and J usage is TRBJ2-5; TRBD1 might be the D (6 bases). Looked up from germline, CDR1 is DFQATT and CDR2 is SNEGSKA (reference sequence). Trimming removed 3 bases at V and 5 bases at J, with 13 bases between. This CDR3 comprises 13 residues. CDR3: CSARIGGGETQYF. The CDR3 region has the DNA TGCAGTGCTAGGATAGGGGGTGGCGAGACCCAGTACTTC.

This clonotype was detected a few times. The CDR3 nucleotides are TGTGCCAGCAGCTTCTCCTTCGGCAGGGCCACTGAAGCTTTCTTT. It yields the protein CASSFSFGRATEAFF. The chain couples TRBV11-2 to TRBJ1-1; a weak D match, TRBD1 (5 bases). V lost 3 bases and J lost 4, with 15 bases in between. This CDR3 has 15 amino acids. Germline CDR1 is SGHAT and CDR2 is FQNNGV.

This clonotype was counted between two and nine times. The chain is built from TRBV4-2 and TRBJ1-5; D is possibly TRBD1 (6 bases). This CDR3 has 16 amino acids. The V and J ends lost 2 bases and 0 bases respectively, with 11 bases between them. CDR1 LGHNA and CDR2 YNFKEQ come from the germline V gene. For the CDR3, the DNA is TGTGCCAGCAGCCAAACAGGGAGATATAGCAATCAGCCCCAGCATTTT. As protein: CASSQTGRYSNQPQHF.

The V gene is TRBV7-2, the J gene TRBJ2-7; D might be TRBD2 (5 bases). Gene TRBJ2-5 matches the end of the DNA better, so the J call may be wrong. The length of the CDR3 is 15 residues. The V gene's germline CDR1 is SGHTA and CDR2 FQGNSA. The CDR3 region is CASSWRGQELETQYF. The CDR3 nucleotides read TGTGCCAGCAGCTGGCGCGGGCAGGAGTTGGAGACCCAGTACTTC.

The chain recombines TRBV20-1 with TRBJ2-3, with a tentative D call TRBD1 (5 bases). Looked up from germline, CDR1 is DFQATT and CDR2 is SNEGSKA (reference sequence). The CDR3 contains 17 residues. With 3 bases removed from V and 2 bases from J, the gap between germline ends came to 21 bases. CDR3 sequence (DNA): TGCAGTGCTAGGGACCCTTTTGGCAGGGCGGTCACAGATACGCAGTATTTT. Amino acids: CSARDPFGRAVTDTQYF.

This clonotype has at least ten counts. The chain couples TRBV4-3 to TRBJ2-7; either TRBD1 or TRBD2 may fit D (5 bases each). This CDR3 contains 14 residues. Germline V CDR1 and CDR2: LGHNA, YSLEER. Trimming stripped 3 bases from V and 5 bases from J, with 14 bases between. The CDR3 region is CASSQGPRANEQYF. The CDR3, as DNA: TGCGCCAGCAGCCAGGGACCAAGAGCAAACGAGCAGTACTTC.

For this clonotype: The junction shows a germline mismatch at one end, possibly a read error. This rearrangement joins TRBV7-9 to TRBJ1-2, with D unclear. Looked up from germline, CDR1 is SEHNR and CDR2 is FQNEAQ (reference sequence). This CDR3 spans 14 amino acids. The CDR3: CASSIAPGLGGYTF. The CDR3 coding sequence is TGTGCCAGCAGCATAGCCCCTGGTCTGGGGGGCTACACCTTC. Drawing the rest from reference TRBV7-9 and TRBJ1-2, the complete variable domain is DTGVSQNPRHKITKRGQNVTFRCDPISEHNRLYWYRQTLGQGPEFLTYFQNEAQLEKSRLLSDRFSAERPKGSFSTLEIQRTEQGDSAMYLCASSIAPGLGGYTFGSGTRLTVV.

The V gene is TRBV20-1, the J gene TRBJ2-4; TRBD1 matches at 7 bases. The CDR3 loop spans 11 amino acids. Germline V gene data show CDR1 as DFQATT and CDR2 as SNEGSKA (reference sequence). V lost 3 bases to trimming and J lost 8 bases; unmatched junction nucleotides: 1. The CDR3 here is CSASDRDIQYF. The DNA of the CDR3 is TGCAGTGCTAGTGACAGGGACATTCAGTACTTC.

The CDR3 DNA reads TGTGCCAGCAGCCCCCTAATCGGGTACCAAGAGACCCAGTACTTC. Its translation: CASSPLIGYQETQYF. The chain is built from TRBV4-2 and TRBJ2-5; D gene ambiguous. The CDR3 extends over 15 amino acids. Germline lookup yields CDR1 LGHNA and CDR2 YNFKEQ. V lost 4 bases and J 0 bases, leaving 12 bases between the germline ends.

The V call is TRBV7-9, the J call TRBJ2-3, with D perhaps given as TRBD1 or TRBD2 (5 bases each). CDR3 length equals 16 residues. The V gene lost 5 bases and the J gene lost 3 bases, with 18 bases spanning the gap. Germline assignment: CDR1 SEHNR and CDR2 FQNEAQ (reference sequence). The CDR3 region has the DNA TGTGCCAGCAGCCTCCCCCCCGGGGCGCAGACAGATACGCAGTATTTT. Its protein is CASSLPPGAQTDTQYF.

The chain recombines TRBV4-2 with TRBJ1-2, with D uncertain. V shed 0 bases and J shed 6 bases, with 14 bases lying between them. Germline V gene sequence: CDR1 LGHNA, CDR2 YNFKEQ. The CDR3 totals 15 residues. CDR3: CASSQEMGRVDGYTF. The CDR3 bases are TGTGCCAGCAGCCAAGAAATGGGTAGGGTGGATGGCTACACCTTC.